The TCR beta chain described here comes from a study of blood T cell repertoires in COVID-19. Study details: Nucleic acid was either cDNA or gDNA, and it came from T cells, B-cell-depleted T cells, or PBMCs.

Ages ranged from roughly 18 to 100 years, with residence in fewer than 25 US areas. Per the study methods: Reference gene primer amplification in the assay estimated nucleated cell counts. Generated by immunoSEQ multiplex PCR, the TCRdb table keeps only in-frame clones and is missing some. That table supplies the V and J calls and clone size; D and trimming were determined from the DNA. The sample contains over 250,000 clones, 90% of which appear only once. V was shortened by 2 bases and J by 3 bases, with 10 bases between the two germline ends. The CDR3 is 15 residues long. Germline assignment: CDR1 SNHLY and CDR2 FYNNEI.

V and J are TRBV2 and TRBJ1-4; D ambiguous. This TCR derives from a man in his sixties who had recovered from COVID-19. Sequencing was performed on PBMCs or T cells enriched from blood (not recorded which). DNA for the CDR3: TGTGCCAGCAGTGAATCTGGGAGATCTAATGAAAAACTGTTTTTT. The encoded protein is CASSESGRSNEKLFF.